This T cell receptor beta chain was identified during a study of siplizumab effects on memory and regulatory T cells. Generated by immunoSEQ multiplex PCR, the TCRdb table keeps only in-frame clones and is missing some. The sample lists over 85,000 clones, 80% to 95% occurring once. Looked up from germline, CDR1 is MGHRA and CDR2 is YSYEKL. V shed 1 base and J shed 2 bases, with 5 bases lying between them. The CDR3 is 13 amino acids. Study observations and caveats: Naive T cells apparently outstripped memory cells in diversity and seemed major alloresponse contributors.

A word on this clone: The antigen remains unidentified.

The genes are TRBV4-1 and TRBJ1-2; D gene uncertain. This clonotype originated in a human donor in good health. The sequencing sample was made of CD8+ T cells sorted from blood. The CDR3 DNA reads as TGCGCCAGCAGCCAAGCTAGCAACTATGGCTACACCTTC. Protein: CASSQASNYGYTF.